One sample yielded the 6 T cell receptor beta chains listed below, sequenced in a study of blood T cell repertoires in COVID-19. Sequencing was performed with immunoSEQ multiplex PCR; in TCRdb, only in-frame clones are kept and a portion is missing. The repertoire holds about 110,000 clones, with about 75% as singletons. The specimen was peripheral blood. These TCRs come from an older man with acute or convalescent COVID-19.

This clone appeared a few times. This sequence joins TRBV12-2 and TRBJ2-3; the table's D call TRBD1 went unverified against the DNA. TRBV12-2 counts as a pseudogene. The CDR3 is 16 amino acids. The CDR3 nucleotides are TGTGCAAGTCGCCCGGAAAAGGGACAGGCGACAGATACGCAGTATTTT. As protein: CASRPEKGQATDTQYF.

CDR3 sequence: CARNKKKSGYNEQFF. As DNA, the CDR3 is TGTGCCAGAAACAAAAAGAAGTCAGGATACAATGAGCAGTTCTTC. V and J are TRBV27 and TRBJ2-1, with D unclear. The ends were cut back, 9 bases at V and 4 bases at J, with 19 bases in the middle. Germline loops: CDR1 MNHEY, CDR2 SMNVEV (reference sequence). The CDR3 totals 15 residues.

V gene TRBV5-5 combines with J gene TRBJ2-3, with D possibly matching TRBD1 (6 bases). CDR3 size: 16 residues. The V end was cut by 3 bases, the J end by 0 bases, with 14 bases between. Germline V gene data show CDR1 as SGHKS and CDR2 as YYEKEE (reference sequence). CDR3 DNA sequence: TGTGCCAGCAGCTCCTGGACAGTTCCTAGCACAGATACGCAGTATTTT. It is translated as CASSSWTVPSTDTQYF.

This clone was seen a handful of times. J is TRBJ1-5 and V is TRBV30, with D perhaps TRBD1 (5 bases). Trimming removed 0 bases from V and 7 bases from J, with 13 bases in between. This CDR3 is 14 amino acids long. The germline gives CDR1 GTSNPN, CDR2 SVGIG (reference sequence). The chain's CDR3 is CAWSVQGKGQPQHF. CDR3 DNA: TGTGCCTGGAGTGTCCAAGGGAAGGGGCAGCCCCAGCATTTT.

V usage is TRBV27 and J usage is TRBJ2-7; a weak D match, TRBD1 (5 bases). Trimming cost V 4 bases and J 1 base, with 17 bases left between them. CDR1 is MNHEY, CDR2 SMNVEV, per germline (reference sequence). The CDR3 totals 16 residues. Here the CDR3 reads CASSSYQGRGSYEQYF. CDR3 bases: TGTGCCAGCAGTTCATACCAGGGTAGGGGATCCTACGAGCAGTACTTC.

This chain uses TRBV28 with TRBJ1-5, with 8 bases fitting TRBD1. CDR3 length: 14 amino acids. V was pared by 7 bases and J by 3 bases, with 5 bases of the junction left unmatched. The germline V gene encodes CDR1 MDHEN and CDR2 SYDVKM. CDR3 protein: CASTSGQANQPQHF. CDR3 in DNA: TGTGCCAGCACCTCGGGACAGGCCAATCAGCCCCAGCATTTT. Full variable domain (remainder filled in from reference TRBV28 and TRBJ1-5): DVKVTQSSRYLVKRTGEKVFLECVQDMDHENMFWYRQDPGLGLRLIYFSYDVKMKEKGDIPEGYSVSREKKERFSLILESASTNQTSMYLCASTSGQANQPQHFGDGTRLSIL.